This passage covers 21 T cell receptor beta chains from one sample sequenced in a study of T cells after yellow fever vaccination (dated by TCRdb to the late 2010s). Library method: 5' RACE. The sequencer was an Illumina HiSeq 2500. TCRdb redid the processing of the public reads, applying fastp at Q25 and MiXCR, and retained in-frame beta chains. Here each entry gathers all rows of one CDR3 protein and keeps the most common genes and DNA. For this sample there are around 230,000 distinct CDR3 sequences; 5.5% to 8.5% appear just once. The leading ten clones occupy 0.85% to 1.2% of the sample. The sample's treatment or condition label is to be understood as: live attenuated yellow fever vaccine strain. This material consisted of CD4+ T cells sorted from PBMCs, taken on the day of the yellow fever booster vaccination. The receptors were sampled from a young man who received the YFV17D yellow fever vaccine.

This clonotype came up many times. The chain joins TRBV20-1 to TRBJ1-1; D not resolved. V gave up 2 bases and J gave up 1 base, with 11 bases separating them. The CDR3 covers 14 residues. CDR1 DFQATT and CDR2 SNEGSKA come from the germline V gene (reference sequence). The chain's CDR3 is CSARSPAQNTEAFF. CDR3 bases: TGCAGTGCTAGAAGTCCAGCGCAGAACACTGAAGCTTTCTTT.

The chain employs TRBV7-2 and TRBJ1-2; 7 bases line up with TRBD1. This CDR3 contains 14 residues. The V segment lost 1 base and the J segment 5 bases; nucleotides outside the gene matches: 4. Germline CDR1 reads SGHTA; CDR2 reads FQGNSA. CDR3 sequence reads: CASSLGGQLYGYTF. In nucleotides, the CDR3 is TGTGCCAGCAGCTTAGGGGGACAGCTTTATGGCTACACCTTC.

This clonotype has ten or more counts. The V and J genes are TRBV12-3 or TRBV12-4 and TRBJ2-1; 9 bases are a match to TRBD1. The CDR3 has 15 residues. The junction had 3 bases not matched to a gene; V was cut back by 5 bases and J by 1 base. The CDR3 sequence is CASSPQGASYNEQFF. DNA for the CDR3: TGTGCCAGCAGTCCACAGGGGGCATCCTACAATGAGCAGTTCTTC.

This clonotype was seen many times. The genes are TRBV7-9 and TRBJ2-2; TRBD2 is a possible D gene (5 bases). V was trimmed by 5 bases and J by 1 base, leaving 8 bases between them. The CDR3 extends over 14 amino acids. CDR1 and CDR2 from the germline V gene are SEHNR and FQNEAQ (reference sequence). CDR3 bases: TGTGCCAGCAGCCTGGACTTGAACACCGGGGAGCTGTTTTTT. Its protein is CASSLDLNTGELFF.

The rearrangement links TRBV10-3 to TRBJ2-1; D is perhaps TRBD1 (6 bases). Per germline, CDR1 ENHRY and CDR2 SYGVKD. The CDR3 has 13 amino acids. V was pared by 6 bases and J by 0 bases, with 6 bases between. The CDR3 DNA follows: TGTGCCATCAGAGGGGGCTCCTACAATGAGCAGTTCTTC. Translation: CAIRGGSYNEQFF.

This clonotype has a count of ten or more. The J gene is TRBJ2-7, the V gene TRBV20-1, with 8 bases that match TRBD2. Germline V gene sequence: CDR1 DFQATT, CDR2 SNEGSKA (reference sequence). The CDR3 has 15 amino acids. After removal of 6 bases from V and 0 bases from J, the junction contained 10 bases not matched to a gene. The CDR3 nucleotides read TGCAGTGCCGTCAAGCCGGGGACTAGCTCCTACGAGCAGTACTTC. Protein product: CSAVKPGTSSYEQYF.

This clonotype appeared many times. The V gene is TRBV28, the J gene TRBJ2-1; D is perhaps TRBD2 (6 bases). V was pared by 5 bases and J by 7 bases, with 27 bases between. The CDR3 has 18 residues. Looked up from germline, CDR1 is MDHEN and CDR2 is SYDVKM. The DNA of the CDR3 is TGTGCCAGCAGTCGGGCCCGGTACAAGGGTCGGGGGAAGAATGAGCAGTTCTTC. This encodes CASSRARYKGRGKNEQFF.

This clonotype was recorded many times. V is TRBV5-6 and J is TRBJ2-3, with 9 bases fitting TRBD2. The CDR3 runs 16 residues. The V gene end was trimmed by 3 bases and the J gene end by 1 base; junction bases not matched to a gene: 6. Germline-derived CDR1 and CDR2 are SGHDT and YYEEEE. The chain's CDR3 is CASSSTGTSRTDTQYF. The CDR3 DNA reads TGTGCCAGCAGCTCAACCGGGACTAGCCGCACAGATACGCAGTATTTT.

V is TRBV11-1 and J is TRBJ2-7, with 11 bases identical to TRBD2. The CDR3 contains 19 residues. Germline values: CDR1 SGHAT, CDR2 FQDESV (reference sequence). The trim removed 5 bases at V and 7 bases at J, leaving 22 bases unmatched. This chain's CDR3 is CASSAPYLAGGSFAREQYF. CDR3 DNA sequence: TGTGCCAGCAGCGCCCCTTACCTAGCGGGAGGATCATTCGCTCGGGAGCAGTACTTC.

This clonotype was observed a handful of times. This chain uses TRBV6-1 with TRBJ2-3; 8 bases agree with TRBD1. The germline CDR1 and CDR2 sequences are MNHNS and SASEGT. This CDR3 has 15 amino acids. The J segment lost 5 bases and the V segment lost 6 bases, leaving 10 bases of the junction unmatched. CDR3 amino acids: CASSFDRGGGDTQYF. CDR3 sequence (DNA): TGTGCCAGCAGCTTCGACAGGGGTGGTGGAGATACGCAGTATTTT.

This clonotype was seen a few times. The V and J genes are TRBV15 and TRBJ2-1; unclear D gene. Germline V CDR1 and CDR2: LNHNV, YYDKDF (reference sequence). The CDR3 is 12 amino acids. The V and J ends lost 3 bases and 7 bases respectively, with 7 bases between them. CDR3 sequence: CATSRVMNEQFF. The CDR3 nucleotides read TGTGCCACCAGCAGGGTAATGAATGAGCAGTTCTTC.

This clonotype has a count of ten or more. CDR3 sequence: CSARAGQGMGYEQYF. In DNA, the CDR3 is TGCAGTGCTAGAGCTGGACAGGGGATGGGATACGAGCAGTACTTC. This sequence joins TRBV20-1 and TRBJ2-7; 9 nucleotides align to TRBD1. V was clipped by 1 base and J by 4 bases; unmatched bases: 8. CDR3 length: 15 amino acids. Germline assignment: CDR1 DFQATT and CDR2 SNEGSKA (reference sequence).

V is TRBV11-2 and J is TRBJ2-3; D is unclear. This CDR3 region has 19 residues. Germline loops: CDR1 SGHAT, CDR2 FQNNGV. V shed 5 bases and J shed 2 bases, with 26 bases lying between them. CDR3 bases: TGTGCCAGCAGCGTCTTCGCGGCCAGGCTTAAACGTGACACAGATACGCAGTATTTT. Protein: CASSVFAARLKRDTDTQYF.

The rearrangement links TRBV6-2 or TRBV6-3 to TRBJ2-7; 9 nucleotides align to TRBD1. Germline CDR1 is MNHEY and CDR2 is SVGEGT. This CDR3 comprises 17 residues. J lost 1 base, V lost 2 bases, and 9 bases had no gene match. Here the CDR3 reads CASSYPPGQGGSYEQYF. The CDR3 DNA is TGTGCCAGCAGTTACCCACCGGGACAGGGAGGATCCTACGAGCAGTACTTC.

This clonotype was detected many times. The rearrangement joins TRBV20-1 to TRBJ2-3; TRBD2 aligns across 7 bases. Germline V gene sequence: CDR1 DFQATT, CDR2 SNEGSKA (reference sequence). V shed 8 bases, J shed 2 bases, and the junction held 10 bases outside the gene matches. The CDR3 has 14 residues. The CDR3 region has the DNA TGCAGTACAATCACGGGAGGCCCCACAGATACGCAGTATTTT. This sequence encodes CSTITGGPTDTQYF.

This clonotype was picked up a small number of times. The chain couples TRBV20-1 to TRBJ2-1, with D unclear. This CDR3 region has 14 residues. Deletions cut 0 bases from V and 7 bases from J, with 13 bases between. The V gene's germline CDR1 is DFQATT and CDR2 SNEGSKA (reference sequence). The CDR3 sequence is CSARDLTAANEQFF. CDR3 DNA: TGCAGTGCTAGAGATCTTACGGCCGCTAATGAGCAGTTCTTC.

This clonotype came up many times. This chain uses TRBV5-1 with TRBJ2-7, with TRBD2 as a possible D gene (6 bases). V lost 0 bases, J lost 4 bases, and 11 bases lay in between. The CDR3 spans 14 residues. Germline V CDR1 and CDR2: SGHRS, YFSETQ. The CDR3 sequence is CASSLEGGGYEQYF. The CDR3 nucleotides read TGCGCCAGCAGCTTGGAAGGAGGAGGGTACGAGCAGTACTTC.

This clonotype was picked up many times. The rearrangement joins TRBV20-1 to TRBJ2-1; 8 positions match TRBD2. With 6 bases clipped from V and 5 bases from J, the junction kept 15 bases outside the gene matches. The CDR3 has 16 residues. From germline, CDR1 is DFQATT and CDR2 SNEGSKA (reference sequence). The CDR3 protein is CSAPTAGLEQHNEQFF. For the CDR3, the DNA is TGCAGTGCCCCCACGGCGGGACTAGAGCAACACAATGAGCAGTTCTTC.

This clonotype occurred a few times. This chain uses TRBV19 with TRBJ1-2; possibly TRBD1 for D (6 bases). The CDR3 totals 12 residues. Germline V gives CDR1 LNHDA, CDR2 SQIVND (reference sequence). V was clipped by 7 bases and J by 6 bases, with 12 bases between them. The CDR3 spells CASNSGDDGYTF. The CDR3 nucleotides read TGTGCCAGTAACTCAGGGGATGATGGCTACACCTTC.

This clonotype appeared many times. The chain has TRBV10-3 and TRBJ2-3; possibly TRBD1 for D (5 bases). V was pared by 7 bases and J by 6 bases, with 14 bases between. The CDR3 length is 13 residues. Germline CDR1 is ENHRY and CDR2 is SYGVKD. CDR3 protein: CAITNLPGDTQYF. CDR3 coding DNA: TGTGCCATCACCAACCTACCAGGGGATACGCAGTATTTT.

The chain couples TRBV18 to TRBJ1-1; 7 positions agree with TRBD1. Germline CDR1 is KGHSH and CDR2 is LQKENI. The CDR3 has 14 residues. Germline trimming cut 4 bases from V and 1 base from J; bases unmatched to any gene: 3. CDR3 sequence: CASSLGQQNTEAFF. The CDR3 coding sequence is TGTGCCAGCTCACTGGGACAGCAGAACACTGAAGCTTTCTTT.